One and the same sample provided the 17 T cell receptor beta chains below, sequenced in a study of blood T cell repertoires in COVID-19. The method was immunoSEQ multiplex PCR; TCRdb's version includes in-frame clones alone and lacks a portion of them. Of around 280,000 clones in the sample, roughly 87% were seen once. The sample consisted of peripheral blood. These receptors all stem from a woman aged 45-60 years who had recovered from COVID-19.

This chain links TRBV7-2 with TRBJ1-1; D ambiguous. The germline gives CDR1 SGHTA, CDR2 FQGNSA. The CDR3 loop spans 13 amino acids. The V and J ends lost 4 bases and 1 base respectively, with 7 bases between them. The CDR3, as DNA: TGTGCCAGCAGCTCCGGGTCGAACACTGAAGCTTTCTTT. This encodes CASSSGSNTEAFF.

The chain carries TRBV30 and TRBJ2-2, with 8 bases lining up with TRBD1. This CDR3 spans 13 amino acids. V lost 5 bases and J lost 4; bases outside the gene matches: 3. CDR1 and CDR2 (germline): GTSNPN, SVGIG (reference sequence). The CDR3 region is CAWDRGGTGELFF. In nucleotides, the CDR3 is TGTGCCTGGGACAGGGGCGGCACCGGGGAGCTGTTTTTT.

The rearrangement joins TRBV9 to TRBJ1-2; possible D gene TRBD1, 6 bases. This CDR3 contains 14 residues. V shed 1 base and J shed 3 bases, with 10 bases lying between them. Per germline, CDR1 SGDLS and CDR2 YYNGEE. DNA for the CDR3: TGTGCCAGCAGCGTAACATGGACAGACTATGGCTACACCTTC. This codes for CASSVTWTDYGYTF.

In this sample, this clone turned up once. The J gene is TRBJ1-1, the V gene TRBV2; 10 bases agree with TRBD1. This CDR3 is built from 15 residues. V shed 4 bases and J 4 bases; nucleotides not matched to a gene: 6. The germline V gene has CDR1 SNHLY and CDR2 FYNNEI. The CDR3 spells CASSGGQGSVTEAFF. The CDR3 nucleotides are TGTGCCAGCAGTGGGGGACAGGGGTCTGTCACTGAAGCTTTCTTT.

The gene calls are TRBV6-2 or TRBV6-3 and TRBJ1-3, with a possible D match to TRBD1 (6 bases). The CDR3 totals 16 residues. CDR1 and CDR2 (germline): MNHEY, SVGEGT. V was trimmed by 5 bases and J by 3 bases, leaving 17 bases between them. The CDR3 DNA reads TGTGCCAGCAGTAGAGGACGGGACAATTTTGGAAACACCATATATTTT. It is translated as CASSRGRDNFGNTIYF.

The rearrangement uses TRBV5-1 and TRBJ1-1, with 9 bases that match TRBD1. Germline CDR1 is SGHRS and CDR2 is YFSETQ. V shed 0 bases and J 4 bases; nucleotides not matched to a gene: 13. The CDR3 is 18 residues long. Written as DNA, the CDR3 is TGCGCCAGCAGCTTGGGCCCAACCGGGACAGGGTCGGGCACTGAAGCTTTCTTT. This codes for CASSLGPTGTGSGTEAFF.

This clone has a single count. The CDR3, as DNA: TGCGCCAGCAGCCCCCGGGTCAACTATGGCTACACCTTC. Amino acid sequence: CASSPRVNYGYTF. The chain has TRBV4-1 and TRBJ1-2; no clear D. The CDR3 is made up of 13 amino acids. Trimming cost V 4 bases and J 2 bases, with 8 bases left between them. In germline, CDR1 is MGHRA, CDR2 YSYEKL.

V usage is TRBV19 and J usage is TRBJ1-2; possibly TRBD1 for D (6 bases). The CDR3 sequence is 16 residues long. Germline CDR1 LNHDA, CDR2 SQIVND (reference sequence). Trimming took off 1 base at V and 2 bases at J, with 14 bases between the two ends. This CDR3 reads CASSIAWGLYNYGYTF. CDR3 bases: TGTGCCAGTAGTATAGCTTGGGGGCTCTACAACTATGGCTACACCTTC.

This rearrangement joins TRBV7-9 to TRBJ1-2; D perhaps matches TRBD1 (6 bases). The CDR3 contains 13 residues. Germline-derived CDR1 and CDR2 are SEHNR and FQNEAQ (reference sequence). V was trimmed by 3 bases and J by 5 bases, leaving 10 bases between them. This CDR3 is CASSLLTGYGYTF. For the CDR3, the DNA is TGTGCCAGCAGCTTGCTAACAGGGTATGGCTACACCTTC.

This chain connects TRBV18 to TRBJ1-4; D call uncertain. Germline assignment: CDR1 KGHSH and CDR2 LQKENI. V was cut by 3 bases and J by 7 bases, with 9 bases left in between. The CDR3 sequence is 13 residues long. The CDR3 reads CASSPRATEKLFF. The CDR3 DNA is TGTGCCAGCTCACCGAGGGCTACTGAAAAACTGTTTTTT.

The chain recombines TRBV7-9 with TRBJ1-1; D gene uncertain. The CDR3 extends over 15 amino acids. V dropped 1 base and J dropped 1 base, with 10 bases sitting between them. Germline CDR1 reads SEHNR; CDR2 reads FQNEAQ (reference sequence). The CDR3 sequence is CASSLVIAGNTEAFF. CDR3 nucleotide sequence: TGTGCCAGCAGCTTAGTCATCGCGGGGAACACTGAAGCTTTCTTT.

J is TRBJ2-7 and V is TRBV23-1; 8 bases align to TRBD1. TRBV23-1 is placed among ORFs of uncertain function. This CDR3 comprises 15 residues. With 3 bases clipped from V and 3 bases from J, the junction kept 7 bases outside the gene matches. Here the CDR3 DNA reads TGCGCCAGCAGTCATCTCGGACAGGGTTTCTACGAGCAGTACTTC. It codes for CASSHLGQGFYEQYF.

The rearrangement links TRBV19 to TRBJ1-6; tentative D call: TRBD1 (6 bases). The ends were cut back, 10 bases at V and 7 bases at J, with 17 bases in the middle. Per germline, CDR1 LNHDA and CDR2 SQIVND (reference sequence). CDR3 size: 14 residues. In DNA, the CDR3 is TGTGCCACCGGGAAAGAGGGGGAAAATTCACCCCTCCACTTT. This gives the protein CATGKEGENSPLHF.

By share, this clone counts as large. This chain uses TRBV7-8 with TRBJ2-7, with 9 bases matching TRBD1. V was pared by 5 bases and J by 6 bases, with 8 bases of the junction left unmatched. The germline CDR1 and CDR2 sequences are SGHVS and FQNEAQ. This CDR3 contains 14 residues. CDR3 amino acids: CASSILQGASEQYF. Written as DNA, the CDR3 is TGTGCCAGCAGCATATTACAGGGGGCGTCCGAGCAGTACTTC.

The chain is built from TRBV7-3 and TRBJ2-1; TRBD1 agrees at 8 bases. CDR1 is SGHTA and CDR2 is FQGTGA in the germline V gene. Losses at the gene ends were 8 bases for V and 2 bases for J; bases not matched to a gene: 2. CDR3 size: 13 residues. CDR3 in DNA: TGTGCCAGCGCGACAGGGGCCTACAATGAGCAGTTCTTC. This gives the protein CASATGAYNEQFF.

This chain joins TRBV28 and TRBJ1-4; 8 bases fit TRBD1. The CDR3 extends over 15 amino acids. The junction had 8 bases not matched to a gene; V was cut back by 5 bases and J by 6 bases. Germline CDR1 is MDHEN and CDR2 is SYDVKM. CDR3 nucleotides: TGTGCCAGCAGTAATACAGGGGGTAGTGATGAAAAACTGTTTTTT. Amino acids: CASSNTGGSDEKLFF.

This chain connects TRBV25-1 to TRBJ1-1, with TRBD1 as a possible D gene (5 bases). Deletions cut 3 bases from V and 3 bases from J, with 14 bases between. The CDR3 is 15 amino acids. Germline V lookup: CDR1 MGHDK, CDR2 SYGVNS. CDR3: CASSESGFIDTEAFF. The CDR3 nucleotides are TGTGCCAGCAGTGAGTCAGGGTTTATAGACACTGAAGCTTTCTTT. The variable domain in full, completed from reference TRBV25-1 and TRBJ1-1, reads EADIYQTPRYLVIGTGKKITLECSQTMGHDKMYWYQQDPGMELHLIHYSYGVNSTEKGDLSSESTVSRIRTEHFPLTLESARPSHTSQYLCASSESGFIDTEAFFGQGTRLTVV.